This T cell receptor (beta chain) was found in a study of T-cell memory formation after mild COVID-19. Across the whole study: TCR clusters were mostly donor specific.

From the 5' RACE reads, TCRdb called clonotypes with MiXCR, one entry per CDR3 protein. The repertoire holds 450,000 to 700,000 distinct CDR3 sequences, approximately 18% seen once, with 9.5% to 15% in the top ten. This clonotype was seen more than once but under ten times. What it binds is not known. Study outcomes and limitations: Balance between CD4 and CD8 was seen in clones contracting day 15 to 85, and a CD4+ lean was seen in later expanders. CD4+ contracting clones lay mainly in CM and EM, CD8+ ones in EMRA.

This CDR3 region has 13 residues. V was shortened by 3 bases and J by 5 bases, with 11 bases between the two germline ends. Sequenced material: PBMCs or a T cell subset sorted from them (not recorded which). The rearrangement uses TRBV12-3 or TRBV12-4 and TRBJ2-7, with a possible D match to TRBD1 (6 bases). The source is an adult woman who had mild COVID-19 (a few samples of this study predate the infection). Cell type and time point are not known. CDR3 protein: CASSLGASDEQYF. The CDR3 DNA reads TGTGCCAGCAGTTTGGGGGCGTCTGACGAGCAGTACTTC.